Here is one T cell receptor (beta chain) with its context. The CDR3 extends over 12 amino acids. Looked up from germline, CDR1 is MNHEY and CDR2 is SVGEGT. V gave up 6 bases and J gave up 9 bases, with 12 bases separating them. The entry originates in a study of blood T cell repertoires in COVID-19. The wider study: COVID-19 samples from acute and convalescent phases originated in the United States, Italy and Spain. Sample material is recorded as cDNA or gDNA derived from T cells, B-cell-depleted T cells, or PBMCs.

Per the original data handling: Amplifying reference gene primers gave estimates of nucleated cell counts. TCRdb's table, derived via immunoSEQ multiplex PCR, lists solely in-frame clones and lacks some. V, J and clone size were drawn from that table, and D and trimming were deduced from the DNA. The table records under 200,000 clones, 80% to 90% of them present only once. The genes are TRBV6-2 or TRBV6-3 and TRBJ1-5; D is ambiguous. The sample was peripheral blood. The TCR was taken from a woman aged 55-75 years who had recovered from COVID-19. The CDR3 sequence: CASSSQRGPQHF. CDR3 DNA: TGTGCCAGCAGCTCACAGCGGGGGCCCCAGCATTTT.